This TCR beta chain was captured in a study of spatial heterogeneity in lung cancer. The wider study: Detection of beta-chain sequences consistently exceeded that of alpha-chain sequences. Raw-read counts averaged over ten per unique TCR and UMI combination. Notes on the study in general: Ubiquitous expanded tumor TCRs were observed in blood more at resection than follow-up.

The sample holds many counts of this clonotype. What it recognizes is unknown. TCRdb passed the 5' RACE reads through MiXCR, listing each CDR3 protein once. The sample lists approximately 25,000 distinct CDR3 sequences, over 6% seen once, with 14% in the top ten. Indicated time point: sample taken at primary tumor resection. Extraction of whole RNA from tumor, nontumor lung or frozen PBMC preceded unsorted sequencing. CDR1 is MDHEN and CDR2 is SYDVKM in the germline V gene. The CDR3 loop spans 16 amino acids. The trim removed 8 bases at V and 1 base at J, leaving 10 bases unmatched. This sequence joins TRBV28 and TRBJ2-4; TRBD1 matches 8 bases. The material was PBMCs, obtained at surgery. The receptor comes from a male donor with early-stage non-small cell lung cancer. The CDR3 is CASSQPGQAAKNIQYF. The CDR3 nucleotides are TGTGCCAGCTCCCAACCGGGACAGGCGGCCAAAAACATTCAGTACTTC.